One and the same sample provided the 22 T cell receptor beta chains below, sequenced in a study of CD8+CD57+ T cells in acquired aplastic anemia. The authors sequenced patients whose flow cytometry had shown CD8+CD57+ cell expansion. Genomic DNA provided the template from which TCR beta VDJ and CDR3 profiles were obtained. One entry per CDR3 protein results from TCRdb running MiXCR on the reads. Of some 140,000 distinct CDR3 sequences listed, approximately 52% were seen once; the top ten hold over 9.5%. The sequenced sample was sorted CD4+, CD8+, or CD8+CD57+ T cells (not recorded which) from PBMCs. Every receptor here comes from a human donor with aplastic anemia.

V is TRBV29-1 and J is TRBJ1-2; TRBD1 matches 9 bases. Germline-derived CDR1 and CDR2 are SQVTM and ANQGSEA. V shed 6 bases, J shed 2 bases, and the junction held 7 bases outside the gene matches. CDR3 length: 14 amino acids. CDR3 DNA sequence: TGCAGCGTCGATGGACAGGGGATAAACTATGGCTACACCTTC. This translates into CSVDGQGINYGYTF.

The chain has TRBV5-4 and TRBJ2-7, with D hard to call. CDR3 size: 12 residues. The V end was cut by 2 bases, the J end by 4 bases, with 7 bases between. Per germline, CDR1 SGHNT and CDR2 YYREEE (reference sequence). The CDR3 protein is CASSFQTYEQYF. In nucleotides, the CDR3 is TGTGCCAGCAGCTTCCAAACGTACGAGCAGTACTTC. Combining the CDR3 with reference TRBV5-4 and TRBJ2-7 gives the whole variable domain ETGVTQSPTHLIKTRGQQVTLRCSSQSGHNTVSWYQQALGQGPQFIFQYYREEENGRGNFPPRFSGLQFPNYSSELNVNALELDDSALYLCASSFQTYEQYFGPGTRLTVT.

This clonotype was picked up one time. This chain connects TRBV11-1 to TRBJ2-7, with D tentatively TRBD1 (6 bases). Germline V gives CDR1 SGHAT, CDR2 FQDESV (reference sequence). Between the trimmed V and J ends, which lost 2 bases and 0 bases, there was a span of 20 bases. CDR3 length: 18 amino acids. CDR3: CASSLKWDTSDSSYEQYF. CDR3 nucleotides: TGTGCCAGCAGCTTAAAATGGGACACCTCGGACAGCTCCTACGAGCAGTACTTC.

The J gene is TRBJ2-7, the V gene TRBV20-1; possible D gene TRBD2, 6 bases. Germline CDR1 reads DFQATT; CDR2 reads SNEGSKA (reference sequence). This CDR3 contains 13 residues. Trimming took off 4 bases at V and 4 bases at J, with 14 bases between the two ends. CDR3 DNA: TGCAGTGCTAAGAACGGGAGTACTTACGAGCAGTACTTC. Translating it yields CSAKNGSTYEQYF.

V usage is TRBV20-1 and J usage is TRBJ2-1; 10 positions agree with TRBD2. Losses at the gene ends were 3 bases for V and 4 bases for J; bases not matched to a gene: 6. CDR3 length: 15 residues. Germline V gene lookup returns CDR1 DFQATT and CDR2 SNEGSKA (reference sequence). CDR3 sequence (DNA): TGCAGTGCTAGCGCCCTAGCGGGGGATTACAATGAGCAGTTCTTC. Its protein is CSASALAGDYNEQFF.

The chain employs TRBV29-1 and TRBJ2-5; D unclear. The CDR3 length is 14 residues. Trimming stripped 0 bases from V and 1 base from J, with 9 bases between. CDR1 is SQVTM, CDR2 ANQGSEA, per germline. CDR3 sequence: CSVEDAGLQETQYF. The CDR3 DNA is TGCAGCGTTGAAGATGCCGGGCTCCAAGAGACCCAGTACTTC.

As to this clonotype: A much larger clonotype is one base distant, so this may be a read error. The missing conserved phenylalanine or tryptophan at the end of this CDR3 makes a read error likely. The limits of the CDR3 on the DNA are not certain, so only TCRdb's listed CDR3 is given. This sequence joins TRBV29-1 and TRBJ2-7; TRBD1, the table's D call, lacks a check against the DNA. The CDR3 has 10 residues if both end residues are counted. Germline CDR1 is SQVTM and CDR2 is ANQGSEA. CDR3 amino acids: CSVEQGAVYL.

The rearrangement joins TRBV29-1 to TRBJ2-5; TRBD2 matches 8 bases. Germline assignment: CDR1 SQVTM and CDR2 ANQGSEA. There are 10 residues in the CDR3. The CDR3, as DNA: TGCAGAGCGGGAGCAGAGACCCAGTACTTC. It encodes CRAGAETQYF.

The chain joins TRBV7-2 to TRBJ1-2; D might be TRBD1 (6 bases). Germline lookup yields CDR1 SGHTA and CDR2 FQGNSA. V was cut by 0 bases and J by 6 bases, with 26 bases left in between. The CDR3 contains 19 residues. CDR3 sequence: CASSLARWRGDIRADGYTF. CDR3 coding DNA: TGTGCCAGCAGCTTAGCAAGGTGGAGGGGGGATATACGAGCGGATGGCTACACCTTC.

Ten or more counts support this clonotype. The CDR3 is CASSLQGMYEQYF. DNA for the CDR3: TGTGCCAGCAGCTTACAGGGAATGTACGAGCAGTACTTC. The V and J genes are TRBV7-9 and TRBJ2-7; tentatively, D is TRBD1 (5 bases). The CDR3 is 13 residues long. Germline assignment: CDR1 SEHNR and CDR2 FQNEAQ (reference sequence). The V end lost 2 bases, the J end lost 4 bases, and 9 bases lay between the germline ends.

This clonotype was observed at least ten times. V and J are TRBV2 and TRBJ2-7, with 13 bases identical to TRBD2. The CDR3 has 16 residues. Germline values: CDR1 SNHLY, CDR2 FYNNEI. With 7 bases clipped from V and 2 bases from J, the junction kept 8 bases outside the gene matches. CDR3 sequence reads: CASMGTSGVGAYEQYF. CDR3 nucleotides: TGTGCCAGCATGGGGACTAGCGGGGTGGGGGCCTACGAGCAGTACTTC.

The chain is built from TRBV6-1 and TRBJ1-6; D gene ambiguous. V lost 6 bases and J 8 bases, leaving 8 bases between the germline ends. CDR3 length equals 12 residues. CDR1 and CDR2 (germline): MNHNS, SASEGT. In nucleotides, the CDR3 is TGTGCCAGCAGCCCCCCGTATTCACCCCTCCACTTT. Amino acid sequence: CASSPPYSPLHF.

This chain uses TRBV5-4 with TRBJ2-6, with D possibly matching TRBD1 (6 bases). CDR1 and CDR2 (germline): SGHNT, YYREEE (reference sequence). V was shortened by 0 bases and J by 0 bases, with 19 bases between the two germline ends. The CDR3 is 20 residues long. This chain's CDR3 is CASSLGGTQGSPSGANVLTF. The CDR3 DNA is TGTGCCAGCAGCTTGGGTGGAACCCAGGGGTCACCCTCTGGGGCCAACGTCCTGACTTTC.

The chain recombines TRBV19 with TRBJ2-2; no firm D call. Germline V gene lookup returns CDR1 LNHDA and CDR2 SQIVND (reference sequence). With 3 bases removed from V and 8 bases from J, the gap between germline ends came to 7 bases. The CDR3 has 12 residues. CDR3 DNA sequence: TGTGCCAGTAGTATTTGGAAGGGGGAGCTGTTTTTT. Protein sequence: CASSIWKGELFF. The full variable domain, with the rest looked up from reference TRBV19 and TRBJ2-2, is DGGITQSPKYLFRKEGQNVTLSCEQNLNHDAMYWYRQDPGQGLRLIYYSQIVNDFQKGDIAEGYSVSREKKESFPLTVTSAQKNPTAFYLCASSIWKGELFFGEGSRLTVL.

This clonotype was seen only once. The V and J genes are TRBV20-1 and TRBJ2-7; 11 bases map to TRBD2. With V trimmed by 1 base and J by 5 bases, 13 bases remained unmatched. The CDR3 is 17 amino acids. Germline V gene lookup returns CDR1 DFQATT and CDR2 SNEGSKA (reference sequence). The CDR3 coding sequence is TGCAGTGCTAGAGGTACTAGCGGGGGCCCCCCCCGTGACGAGCAGTACTTC. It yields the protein CSARGTSGGPPRDEQYF.

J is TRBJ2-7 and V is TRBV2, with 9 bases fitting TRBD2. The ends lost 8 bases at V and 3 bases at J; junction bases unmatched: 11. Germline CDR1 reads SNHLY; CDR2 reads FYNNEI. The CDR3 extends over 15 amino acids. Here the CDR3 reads CASPSSPSGDYEQYF. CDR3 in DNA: TGTGCCAGCCCCTCATCGCCTAGCGGGGACTACGAGCAGTACTTC.

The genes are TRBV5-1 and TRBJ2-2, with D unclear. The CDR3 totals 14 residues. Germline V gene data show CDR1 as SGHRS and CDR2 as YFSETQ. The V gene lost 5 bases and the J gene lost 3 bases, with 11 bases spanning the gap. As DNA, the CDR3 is TGCGCCAGCAGTCTGGATCCTTACACCGGGGAGCTGTTTTTT. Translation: CASSLDPYTGELFF.

Here the CDR3 reads CASTQRAGGSLSNQPQHF. CDR3 nucleotide sequence: TGTGCCAGCACCCAGCGGGCAGGGGGCTCCCTCAGCAATCAGCCCCAGCATTTT. The chain couples TRBV2 to TRBJ1-5; 8 bases map to TRBD1. The germline gives CDR1 SNHLY, CDR2 FYNNEI. CDR3 size: 18 residues. Germline trimming cut 7 bases from V and 1 base from J; bases unmatched to any gene: 15.

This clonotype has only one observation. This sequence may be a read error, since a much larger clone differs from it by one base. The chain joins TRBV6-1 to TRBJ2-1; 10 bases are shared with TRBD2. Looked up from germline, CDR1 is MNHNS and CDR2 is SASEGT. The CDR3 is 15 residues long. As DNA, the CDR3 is TGTGCCAGCATCAGAGCGGGGGGGCGATACAGTGAGCAGTTCTTC. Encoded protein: CASIRAGGRYSEQFF.

The CDR3 DNA is TGTGCCAGCAGTTACCCGAATGGGGGAACTGAAGCTTTCTTT. The encoded protein is CASSYPNGGTEAFF. The chain uses TRBV6-5 and TRBJ1-1; TRBD1 might be the D (5 bases). V was clipped by 2 bases and J by 5 bases, with 12 bases between them. The CDR3 covers 14 residues. Germline loops: CDR1 MNHEY, CDR2 SVGAGI.

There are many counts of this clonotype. The CDR3, as DNA: TGTGCCAGCAGTTCCTTGCCCCGGGACAGGGGTGAAAAACTGTTTTTT. Translating gives CASSSLPRDRGEKLFF. The chain has TRBV7-9 and TRBJ1-4, with 10 bases that match TRBD1. The CDR3 consists of 16 residues. The germline V gene has CDR1 SEHNR and CDR2 FQNEAQ (reference sequence). V gave up 6 bases and J gave up 7 bases; unmatched junction bases: 11.

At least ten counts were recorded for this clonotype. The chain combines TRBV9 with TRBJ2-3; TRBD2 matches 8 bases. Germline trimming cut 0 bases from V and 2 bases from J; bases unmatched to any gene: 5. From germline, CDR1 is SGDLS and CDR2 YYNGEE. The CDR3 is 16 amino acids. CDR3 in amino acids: CASSVAPAGDTDTQYF. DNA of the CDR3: TGTGCCAGCAGCGTAGCCCCAGCGGGGGACACAGATACGCAGTATTTT. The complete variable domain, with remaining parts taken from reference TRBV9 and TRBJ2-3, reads DSGVTQTPKHLITATGQRVTLRCSPRSGDLSVYWYQQSLDQGLQFLIQYYNGEERAKGNILERFSAQQFPDLHSELNLSSLELGDSALYFCASSVAPAGDTDTQYFGPGTRLTVL.